These 11 T cell receptor beta chains share one sample of origin, sequenced in a study of vaccination effects on CD4 cells after COVID-19. TCRdb keeps only in-frame clones here, not all; method: immunoSEQ multiplex PCR. Seen here are some 15,000 clones, roughly three quarters observed once, and the top ten hold around 25%. Antigen-specific CD4+ T cells expanded by the ViraFEST assay with viral peptide pools were then sequenced. Following an approximately 11-day culture, CD4+ T cells were purified. SARS-CoV-2 infected the person between March and December 2020, as confirmed by PCR. Each person got two doses of an mRNA SARS-CoV-2 vaccine, BNT162b2 or mRNA-1273. Antigens of these TCRs are unknown. The sample consisted of CD4+ T cells from PBMCs cultured with HCoV-NL63 spike peptides, taken after COVID-19 vaccination. These TCRs come from a human donor who had a prior SARS-CoV-2 infection.

This chain joins TRBV9 and TRBJ1-4, with D uncertain. Germline assignment: CDR1 SGDLS and CDR2 YYNGEE. The germline V and J ends were trimmed by 2 bases and 5 bases, with 10 bases remaining between them. The CDR3 sequence is 14 residues long. CDR3 coding DNA: TGTGCCAGCAGCGTCGGCGTATGGAATGAAAAACTGTTTTTT. Its protein product is CASSVGVWNEKLFF.

The chain couples TRBV5-1 to TRBJ2-1, with 7 nucleotides matching TRBD2. From germline, CDR1 is SGHRS and CDR2 YFSETQ. The CDR3 runs to 16 residues. V lost 0 bases and J lost 4; bases outside the gene matches: 7. CDR3 coding DNA: TGCGCCAGCAGCTTGGCGCTAGCGGCCGTTTACAATGAGCAGTTCTTC. Translating gives CASSLALAAVYNEQFF.

V usage is TRBV4-3 and J usage is TRBJ1-4; 8 bases map to TRBD1. The CDR3 runs 17 residues. CDR1 LGHNA and CDR2 YSLEER come from the germline V gene. The V gene end was trimmed by 0 bases and the J gene end by 1 base; junction bases not matched to a gene: 4. The CDR3 nucleotides are TGCGCCAGCAGCCAAGACGCACAGGGGGGAACTAATGAAAAACTGTTTTTT. It specifies CASSQDAQGGTNEKLFF.

J is TRBJ2-7 and V is TRBV6-2 or TRBV6-3; D perhaps matches TRBD2 (5 bases). Germline-derived CDR1 and CDR2 are MNHEY and SVGEGT. CDR3 length: 12 amino acids. Between the trimmed V and J ends, which lost 5 bases and 9 bases, there was a span of 14 bases. CDR3 sequence reads: CASSHPVSGQYF. CDR3 coding DNA: TGTGCCAGCAGTCACCCTGTGAGCGGGCAGTACTTC.

The chain is built from TRBV12-5 and TRBJ1-3; no clear D. Germline CDR1 reads LGHNT; CDR2 reads FRNRAP. Between the trimmed V and J ends, which lost 2 bases and 1 base, there was a span of 3 bases. This CDR3 spans 13 amino acids. The CDR3 loop reads CASGLRSGNTIYF. For the CDR3, the DNA is TGTGCTAGTGGTTTGAGGTCTGGAAACACCATATATTTT.

This clone turned up a few times. This sequence joins TRBV4-1 and TRBJ1-1, with D hard to call. The germline gives CDR1 MGHRA, CDR2 YSYEKL. The CDR3 runs 13 residues. The V and J ends lost 1 base and 6 bases respectively, with 9 bases between them. In DNA form, the CDR3 reads TGCGCCAGCAGCCAAGTTGTTGTATCTGAAGCTTTCTTT. It encodes CASSQVVVSEAFF.

In nucleotides, the CDR3 is TGTGCCAGCAGCTTAGGCAGGGGCACCCCTTATGGCTACACCTTC. As protein: CASSLGRGTPYGYTF. The J gene is TRBJ1-2, the V gene TRBV13; weak D call: TRBD1 (6 bases). The germline CDR1 and CDR2 sequences are PRHDT and FYEKMQ (reference sequence). This CDR3 is 15 amino acids long. V was shortened by 0 bases and J by 5 bases, with 13 bases between the two germline ends.

This clone was detected once. The chain has TRBV3-1 (or the pseudogene TRBV3-2) and TRBJ1-4; TRBD1 is a possible D gene (5 bases). Germline V CDR1 and CDR2: LGHDT, YNNKEL (reference sequence). This CDR3 contains 15 residues. V was clipped by 4 bases and J by 8 bases, with 17 bases between them. As DNA, the CDR3 is TGTGCCAGCAGCCTGAGGAAAGACGGGGGGGAAAAACTGTTTTTT. Protein: CASSLRKDGGEKLFF.

The rearrangement uses TRBV27 and TRBJ2-7, with D possibly matching TRBD2 (5 bases). Trimming stripped 6 bases from V and 2 bases from J, with 17 bases between. Germline CDR1 MNHEY, CDR2 SMNVEV (reference sequence). The CDR3 length is 15 residues. CDR3 region: CASSRRRTSTYEQYF. The CDR3 nucleotides read TGTGCCAGCAGCCGCCGGAGGACTTCAACCTACGAGCAGTACTTC.

The chain is built from TRBV11-2 and TRBJ1-5, with D unclear. V lost 8 bases to trimming and J lost 4 bases, with 9 bases between them. From germline, CDR1 is SGHAT and CDR2 FQNNGV. This CDR3 region has 12 residues. CDR3 coding DNA: TGTGCCAGCGCCGAAGAAAATCAGCCCCAGCATTTT. Residues: CASAEENQPQHF.

The V call is TRBV6-2 or TRBV6-3, the J call TRBJ2-7; 8 nucleotides line up with TRBD1. The V and J ends lost 5 bases and 2 bases, in that order; junction bases with no gene match: 8. The germline CDR1 and CDR2 sequences are MNHEY and SVGEGT. CDR3 length: 15 residues. CDR3 nucleotide sequence: TGTGCCAGCAGTGTCACCGGGACAGGAGCCTACGAGCAGTACTTC. It translates to CASSVTGTGAYEQYF.